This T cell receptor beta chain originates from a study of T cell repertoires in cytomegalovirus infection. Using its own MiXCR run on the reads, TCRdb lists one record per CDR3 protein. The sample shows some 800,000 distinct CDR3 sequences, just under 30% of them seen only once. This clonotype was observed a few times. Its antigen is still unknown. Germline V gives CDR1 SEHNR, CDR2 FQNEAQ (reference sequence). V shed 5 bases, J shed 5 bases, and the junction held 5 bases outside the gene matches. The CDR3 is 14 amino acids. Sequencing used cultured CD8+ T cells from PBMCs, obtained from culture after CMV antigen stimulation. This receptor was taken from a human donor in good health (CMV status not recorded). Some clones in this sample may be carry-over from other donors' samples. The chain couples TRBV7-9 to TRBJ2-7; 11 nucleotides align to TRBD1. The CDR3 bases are TGTGCCAGCAGCGGAGGACAGGGGGCCCACGAGCAGTACTTC. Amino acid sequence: CASSGGQGAHEQYF.